This TCR beta chain was retrieved from a study of tumor-infiltrating lymphocytes in oesophageal squamous cell carcinoma. This CDR3 has 15 residues. Germline V gives CDR1 KGHDR, CDR2 SFDVKD. After removal of 6 bases from V and 14 bases from J, the junction contained 18 bases not matched to a gene. Notes on this clonotype: This may come from a read error, since a much larger clone is one base off.

MiXCR was run by TCRdb on the PCR reads, yielding one entry per CDR3 protein. The data hold about 14,000 distinct CDR3 sequences, with around 47% observed a single time. V usage is TRBV24-1 and J usage is TRBJ2-3; 8 bases line up with TRBD2. Sequencing used blood. This clonotype was sampled from a male donor with esophageal squamous cell carcinoma. This CDR3 is CATSLNSGNTGELYF. In DNA, the CDR3 is TGTGCCACCAGTTTGAATAGCGGGAACACCGGGGAGCTGTATTTT.